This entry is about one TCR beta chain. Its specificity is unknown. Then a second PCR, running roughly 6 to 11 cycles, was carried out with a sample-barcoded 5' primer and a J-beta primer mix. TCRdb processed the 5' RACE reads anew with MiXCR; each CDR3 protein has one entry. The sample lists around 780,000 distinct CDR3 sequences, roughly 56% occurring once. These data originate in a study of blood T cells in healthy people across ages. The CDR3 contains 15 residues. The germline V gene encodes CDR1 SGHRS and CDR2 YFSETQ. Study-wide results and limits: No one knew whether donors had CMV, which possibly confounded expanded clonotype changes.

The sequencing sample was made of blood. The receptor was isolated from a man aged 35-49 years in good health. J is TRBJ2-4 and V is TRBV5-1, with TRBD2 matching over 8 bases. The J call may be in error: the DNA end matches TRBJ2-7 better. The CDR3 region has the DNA TGCGCCAGCAGCCGTAGCGGGAAACGTTCCTACGAGCAGTACTTC. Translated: CASSRSGKRSYEQYF.